This T cell receptor (beta chain) was observed in a study of blood T cell repertoires in COVID-19. V lost 3 bases to trimming and J lost 2 bases; unmatched junction nucleotides: 7. The CDR3 length is 14 residues. Germline loops: CDR1 GTSNPN, CDR2 SVGIG (reference sequence). Study processing details: Estimation of nucleated cell counts relied on the amplification of reference gene primers. The data were produced by immunoSEQ multiplex PCR, yet TCRdb's version contains in-frame clones alone and is incomplete. That table supplies the V and J calls and clone size; D and trimming were determined from the DNA. The profile shows 350,000 to 450,000 clones, 80% to 90% of them singletons.

The sequencing input was peripheral blood. The receptor comes from a woman aged 55-70 years with COVID-19, enrolled during active disease. The chain has TRBV30 and TRBJ2-7, with 7 bases identical to TRBD1. The CDR3 sequence is CAWRDGQAPYEQYF. CDR3 in DNA: TGTGCCTGGAGGGACGGACAGGCTCCCTACGAGCAGTACTTC. Full variable domain (outside the CDR3, taken from reference TRBV30 and TRBJ2-7): SQTIHQWPATLVQPVGSPLSLECTVEGTSNPNLYWYRQAAGRGLQLLFYSVGIGQISSEVPQNLSASRPQDRQFILSSKKLLLSDSGFYLCAWRDGQAPYEQYFGPGTRLTVT.